This T cell receptor beta chain was retrieved from a study of blood T cell repertoires in COVID-19. V lost 3 bases and J lost 10; bases outside the gene matches: 5. CDR3 size: 14 residues. CDR1 SNHLY and CDR2 FYNNEI come from the germline V gene. The table came from immunoSEQ multiplex PCR; TCRdb's copy has only in-frame clones and leaves some out. The data contain around 280,000 clones, 90% of them seen just once; the ten biggest clones take up 1.5% to 2%. The chain uses TRBV2 and TRBJ2-1, with TRBD2 identical over 11 bases. Sequencing was carried out using PBMCs or T cells enriched from blood (not recorded which). This TCR came from a woman younger than 35 with acute COVID-19. CDR3 bases: TGTGCCAGCAGTGAGTGGCTAGCGGGAGGCGAGCAGTTCTTC. Amino acids: CASSEWLAGGEQFF.